This TCR beta chain is drawn from a study of control samples from healthy donors and cancer patients. This clone showed up just a few times. TCRdb's table, derived via immunoSEQ multiplex PCR, lists solely in-frame clones and lacks some. The sample records about 74,000 clones, about 88% being singletons. This CDR3 has 13 amino acids. The junction had 3 bases not matched to a gene; V was cut back by 6 bases and J by 7 bases. CDR1 and CDR2 (germline): SNHLY, FYNNEI. V gene TRBV2 combines with J gene TRBJ1-4; 9 nucleotides align to TRBD1. This clonotype was sampled from a woman between 45 and 65 years old in good health. The sample was blood. The CDR3 coding sequence is TGTGCCAGCAGGGACAGGGGTGGTGAAAAACTGTTTTTT. This translates into CASRDRGGEKLFF. The whole variable domain, filled in from reference TRBV2 and TRBJ1-4, reads EPEVTQTPSHQVTQMGQEVILRCVPISNHLYFYWYRQILGQKVEFLVSFYNNEISEKSEIFDDQFSVERPDGSNFTLKIRSTKLEDSAMYFCASRDRGGEKLFFGSGTQLSVL.